This TCR beta chain comes out of a study of cytomegalovirus exposure and HLA in healthy donors. CDR3 size: 12 residues. The germline V gene has CDR1 LNHDA and CDR2 SQIVND (reference sequence). Trimming cost V 3 bases and J 8 bases, with 8 bases left between them. This clone was detected a few times. Its matching antigen is unknown. The PCR was carried out with 60 Vbeta primers and 13 Jbeta primers. Clones were read by immunoSEQ multiplex PCR, and TCRdb kept only the in-frame ones, dropping some. The data contain around 190,000 clones, roughly 8.7% of them singletons. Study results and limitations: Prediction of most subjects' HLA-A and HLA-B alleles by TCR beta sequences was reportedly accurate.

The clonotype comes from a woman aged 25-40 years in good health and CMV-seropositive. This chain connects TRBV19 to TRBJ1-5; D unclear. The specimen sequenced was PBMCs. CDR3 loop: CASSIQTEPQHF. CDR3 DNA: TGTGCCAGTAGTATCCAAACGGAGCCCCAGCATTTT.